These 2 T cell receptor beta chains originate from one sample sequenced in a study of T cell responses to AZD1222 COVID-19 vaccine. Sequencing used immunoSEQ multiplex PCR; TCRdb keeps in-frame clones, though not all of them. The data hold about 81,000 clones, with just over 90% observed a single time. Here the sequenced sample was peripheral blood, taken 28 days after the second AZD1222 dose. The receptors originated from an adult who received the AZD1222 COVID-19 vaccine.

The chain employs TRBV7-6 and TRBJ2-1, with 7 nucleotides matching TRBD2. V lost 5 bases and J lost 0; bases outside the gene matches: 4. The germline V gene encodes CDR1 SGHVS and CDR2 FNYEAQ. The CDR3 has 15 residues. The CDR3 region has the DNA TGTGCCAGCAGCCGATTAGCGGGCTCCTACAATGAGCAGTTCTTC. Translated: CASSRLAGSYNEQFF.

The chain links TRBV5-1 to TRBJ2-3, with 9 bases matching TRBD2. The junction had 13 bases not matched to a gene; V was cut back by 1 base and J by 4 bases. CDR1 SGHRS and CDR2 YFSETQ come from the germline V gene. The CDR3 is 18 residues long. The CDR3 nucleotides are TGCGCCAGCAGCTTGAACCCCGGGACTAGCTCGCCCGCAGATACGCAGTATTTT. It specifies CASSLNPGTSSPADTQYF.